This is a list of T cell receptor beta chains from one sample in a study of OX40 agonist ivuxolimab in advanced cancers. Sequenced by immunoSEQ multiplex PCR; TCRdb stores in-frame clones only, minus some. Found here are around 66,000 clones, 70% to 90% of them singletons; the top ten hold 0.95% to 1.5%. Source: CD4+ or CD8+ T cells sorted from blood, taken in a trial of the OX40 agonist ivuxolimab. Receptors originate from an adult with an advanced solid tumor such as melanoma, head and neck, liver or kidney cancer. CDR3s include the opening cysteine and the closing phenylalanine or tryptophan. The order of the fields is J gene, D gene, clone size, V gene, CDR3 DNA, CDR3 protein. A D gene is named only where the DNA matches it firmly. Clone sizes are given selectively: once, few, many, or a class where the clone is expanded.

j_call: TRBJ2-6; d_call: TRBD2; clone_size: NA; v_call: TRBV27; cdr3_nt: TGTGCCAGCAGTTTTGCGGGGGGATCTGGGGCCAACGTCCTGACTTTC; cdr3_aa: CASSFAGGSGANVLTF
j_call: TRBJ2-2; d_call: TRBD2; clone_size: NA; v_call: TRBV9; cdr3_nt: TGTGCCAGCAGCGTAGACAGCGGGAGTTTCACCGGGGAGCTGTTTTTT; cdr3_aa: CASSVDSGSFTGELFF
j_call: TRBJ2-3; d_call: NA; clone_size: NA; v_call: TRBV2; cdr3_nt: TGTGCCAGCACGGAGCGGACAGATACGCAGTATTTT; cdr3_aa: CASTERTDTQYF
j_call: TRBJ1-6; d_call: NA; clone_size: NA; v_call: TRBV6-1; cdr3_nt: TGTGCCATCTCCCGGGACAATAATTCACCCCTCCACTTT; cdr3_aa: CAISRDNNSPLHF
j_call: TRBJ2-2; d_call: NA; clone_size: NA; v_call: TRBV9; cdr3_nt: TGTGCCAGCAGCGTAACGGGGATCACCGGGGAGCTGTTTTTT; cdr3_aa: CASSVTGITGELFF
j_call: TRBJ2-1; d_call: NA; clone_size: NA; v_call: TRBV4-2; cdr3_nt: TGTGCCAGCAGCCATGATAGGGACAATGAGCAGTTCTTC; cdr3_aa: CASSHDRDNEQFF
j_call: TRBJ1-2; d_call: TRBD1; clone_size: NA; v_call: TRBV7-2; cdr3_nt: TGTGCCAGCAGCCCCACGACAGGGGGCTTTGATGGCTACACCTTC; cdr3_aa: CASSPTTGGFDGYTF
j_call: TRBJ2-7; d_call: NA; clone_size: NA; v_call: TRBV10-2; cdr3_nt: TGCGCCAGCAGTGTCGTAGCAGCGAGCTCCTACGAGCAGTACTTC; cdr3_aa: CASSVVAASSYEQYF
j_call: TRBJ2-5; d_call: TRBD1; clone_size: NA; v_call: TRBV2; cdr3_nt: TGTGCCAGCACTGAGGGGGCTGCCCAAGAGACCCAGTACTTC; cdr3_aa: CASTEGAAQETQYF
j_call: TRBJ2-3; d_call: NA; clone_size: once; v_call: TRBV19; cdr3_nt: TGTGCCAGTAGTAAGGGTGCCCCAGATACGCAGTATTTT; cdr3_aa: CASSKGAPDTQYF
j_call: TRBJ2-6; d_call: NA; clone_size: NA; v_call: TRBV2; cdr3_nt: TGTGCCAGCAGTGAAGAGGGGGGGCCTGGGGCCAACGTCCTGACTTTC; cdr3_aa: CASSEEGGPGANVLTF
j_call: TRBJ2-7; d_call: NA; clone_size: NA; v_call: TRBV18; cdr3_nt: TGTGCCAGCTCACCAGGGTCTAGTCCCCCCTACGAGCAGTACTTC; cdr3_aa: CASSPGSSPPYEQYF
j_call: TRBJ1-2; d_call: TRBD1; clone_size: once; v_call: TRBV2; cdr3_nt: TGTGCCAGCAGTGAAGAACAGGGGATGGATGGCTACACCTTC; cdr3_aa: CASSEEQGMDGYTF
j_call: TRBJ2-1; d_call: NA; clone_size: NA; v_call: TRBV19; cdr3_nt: TGTGCCAGTAGTCCCGGGACTGCCTACAATGAGCAGTTCTTC; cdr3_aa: CASSPGTAYNEQFF
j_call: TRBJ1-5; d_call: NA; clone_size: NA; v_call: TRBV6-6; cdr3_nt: TGTGCCAGCAGTCCGGGGAGCAATCAGCCCCAGCATTTT; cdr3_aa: CASSPGSNQPQHF
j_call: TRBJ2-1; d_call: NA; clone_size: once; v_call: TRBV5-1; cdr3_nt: TGCGCCAGCATCCCCTTCGAGGGAAGGGATAACTACAATGAGCAGTTCTTC; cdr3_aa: CASIPFEGRDNYNEQFF
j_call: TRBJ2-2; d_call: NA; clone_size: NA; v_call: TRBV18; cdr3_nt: TGTGCCAGCTCGCCCCGGGCCGAAAACACCGGGGAGCTGTTTTTT; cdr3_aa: CASSPRAENTGELFF
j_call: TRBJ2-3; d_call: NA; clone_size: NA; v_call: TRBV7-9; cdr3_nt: TGTGCCAGCAGCTTTCAGGATTCTAGCACAGATACGCAGTATTTT; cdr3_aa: CASSFQDSSTDTQYF
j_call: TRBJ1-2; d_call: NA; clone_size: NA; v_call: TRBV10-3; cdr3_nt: TGTGCCATCAGCTATCTCATCGAGGGTGATGGCTACACCTTC; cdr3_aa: CAISYLIEGDGYTF
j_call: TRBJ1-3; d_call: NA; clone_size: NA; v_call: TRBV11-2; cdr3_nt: TGTGCCAGCAGCCTCCGGGCCCTTATCCTCGATTCTGGAAACACCATATATTTT; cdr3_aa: CASSLRALILDSGNTIYF
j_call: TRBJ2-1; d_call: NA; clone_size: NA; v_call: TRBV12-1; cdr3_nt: TGTGCCAGCAGCAAGGGACTAGCGGTGACCTACAATGAGCAGTTCTTC; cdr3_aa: CASSKGLAVTYNEQFF
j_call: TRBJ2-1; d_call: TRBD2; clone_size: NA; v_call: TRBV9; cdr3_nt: TGTGCCAGCAGCTCCCGACTAGCGGGAGGCGATGAGCAGTTCTTC; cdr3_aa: CASSSRLAGGDEQFF
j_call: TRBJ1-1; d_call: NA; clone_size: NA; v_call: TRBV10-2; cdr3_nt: TGCGCCAGCAGTTTGGGGGAGAAGACTGAAGCTTTCTTT; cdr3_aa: CASSLGEKTEAFF
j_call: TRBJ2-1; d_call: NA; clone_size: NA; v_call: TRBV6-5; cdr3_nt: TGTGCCAGCAACCTGGAGGGGAGCAATGAGCAGTTCTTC; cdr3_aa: CASNLEGSNEQFF
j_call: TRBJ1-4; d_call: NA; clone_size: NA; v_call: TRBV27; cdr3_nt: TGTGCCAGCAGTGAACACAGTCCCGAATATGAAAAACTGTTTTTT; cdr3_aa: CASSEHSPEYEKLFF
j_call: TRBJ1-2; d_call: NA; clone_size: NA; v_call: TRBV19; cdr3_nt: TGTGCCAGTAGTATTACCGCGACAGTCCTCTATGGCTACACCTTC; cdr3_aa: CASSITATVLYGYTF
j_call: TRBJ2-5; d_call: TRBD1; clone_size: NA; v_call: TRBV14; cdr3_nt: TGTGCCAGCAGGGGACAGGGGGCTGGAGAGACCCAGTACTTC; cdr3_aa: CASRGQGAGETQYF
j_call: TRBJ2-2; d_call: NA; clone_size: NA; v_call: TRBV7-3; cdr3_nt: TGTGCCAGCAGCTTACACCATACGGCGAACACCGGGGAGCTGTTTTTT; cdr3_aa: CASSLHHTANTGELFF
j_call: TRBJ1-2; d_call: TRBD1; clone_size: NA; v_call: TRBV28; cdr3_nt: TGTGCCAGCAGAAGACAGGGGAATAACTATGGCTACACCTTC; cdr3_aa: CASRRQGNNYGYTF
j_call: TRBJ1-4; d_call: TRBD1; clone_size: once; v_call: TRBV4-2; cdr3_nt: TGTGCCAGCAGCGAAGACAGGGGGACATACAATGAAAAACTGTTTTTT; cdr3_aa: CASSEDRGTYNEKLFF
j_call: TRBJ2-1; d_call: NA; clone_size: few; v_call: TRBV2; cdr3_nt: TGTGCCAGCCCTCAGGGGCTAGGGTCGTGGAACAATGAGCAGTTCTTC; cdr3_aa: CASPQGLGSWNNEQFF
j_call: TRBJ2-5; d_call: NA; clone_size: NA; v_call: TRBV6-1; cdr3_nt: TGTGCCAGCAGTGAATCTATGGGCTGGACCCAGTACTTC; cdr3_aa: CASSESMGWTQYF
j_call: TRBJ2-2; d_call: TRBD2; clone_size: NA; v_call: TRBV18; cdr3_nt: TGTGCCAGCTCATCCCCGGGACTAGCGGGAGCCGGGGAGCTGTTTTTT; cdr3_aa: CASSSPGLAGAGELFF
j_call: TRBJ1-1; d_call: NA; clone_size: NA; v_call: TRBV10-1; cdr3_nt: TGCGCCAGCAGTGAGAGCAGGACTAACACTGAAGCTTTCTTT; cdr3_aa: CASSESRTNTEAFF
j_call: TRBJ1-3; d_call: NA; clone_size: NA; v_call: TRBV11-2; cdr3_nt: TGTGCCAGCAGCGATGGGGGAAACACCATATATTTT; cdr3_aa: CASSDGGNTIYF
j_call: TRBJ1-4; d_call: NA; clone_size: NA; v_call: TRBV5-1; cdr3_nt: TGCGCCAGCAGCTTGACAGCAACTAATGAAAAACTGTTTTTT; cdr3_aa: CASSLTATNEKLFF
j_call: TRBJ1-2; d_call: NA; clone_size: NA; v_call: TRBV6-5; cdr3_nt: TGTGCCAGCAGTGCTGTCTTGCAGGGACGGGGCTACACCTTC; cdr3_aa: CASSAVLQGRGYTF
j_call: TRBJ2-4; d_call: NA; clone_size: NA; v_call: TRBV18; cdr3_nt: TGTGCCAGCTCAGGAGACGAGATGGGGGCCAAAAACATTCAGTACTTC; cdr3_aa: CASSGDEMGAKNIQYF
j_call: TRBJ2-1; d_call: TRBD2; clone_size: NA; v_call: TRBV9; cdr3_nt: TGTGCCAGCAGCGTCACACTGGGACTAGCGGGAGGGGCCATTAACAATGAGCAGTTCTTC; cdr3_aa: CASSVTLGLAGGAINNEQFF
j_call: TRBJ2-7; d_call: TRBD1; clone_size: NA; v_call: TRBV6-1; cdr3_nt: TGTGCCAGCAGGAGGGACAGGGGAAACTACGAGCAGTACTTC; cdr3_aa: CASRRDRGNYEQYF
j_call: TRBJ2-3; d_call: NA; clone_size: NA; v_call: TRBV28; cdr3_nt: TGTGCCAGCAGTTTACAGGGGAGCACAGATACGCAGTATTTT; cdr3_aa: CASSLQGSTDTQYF
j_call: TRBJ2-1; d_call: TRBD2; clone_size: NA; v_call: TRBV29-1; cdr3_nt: TGCAGCGTTGAGGCGGCTAGCGGGAGCTCCTACAATGAGCAGTTCTTC; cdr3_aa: CSVEAASGSSYNEQFF
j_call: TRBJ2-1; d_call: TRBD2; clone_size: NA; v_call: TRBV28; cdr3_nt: TGTGCCAGCAGCCCGGGACTAGCGGGTAACAATGAGCAGTTCTTC; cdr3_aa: CASSPGLAGNNEQFF
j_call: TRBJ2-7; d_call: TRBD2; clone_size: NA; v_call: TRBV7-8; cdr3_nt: TGTGCCAGCAGCCCGACTAGCGGGGCCTACGAGCAGTACTTC; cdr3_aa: CASSPTSGAYEQYF
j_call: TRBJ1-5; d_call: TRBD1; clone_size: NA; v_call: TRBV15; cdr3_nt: TGTGCCACCAGCAGGGCGCAGGGGGCAAGCAATCAGCCCCAGCATTTT; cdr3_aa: CATSRAQGASNQPQHF
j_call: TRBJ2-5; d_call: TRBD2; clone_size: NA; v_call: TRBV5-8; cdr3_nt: TGTGCCAGCAGCTACAAGCGCGGGGGGTTGGAGACCCAGTACTTC; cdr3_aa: CASSYKRGGLETQYF
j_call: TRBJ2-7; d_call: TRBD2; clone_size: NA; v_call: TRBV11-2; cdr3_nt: TGTGCCAGCAGCAGAACCGGGACTAGCGGTTACGAGCAGTACTTC; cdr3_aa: CASSRTGTSGYEQYF
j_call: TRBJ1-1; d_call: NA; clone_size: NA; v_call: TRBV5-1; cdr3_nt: TGCGCCAGCAGCCCGGGTGGGGCCAGACTGAACACTGAAGCTTTCTTT; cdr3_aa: CASSPGGARLNTEAFF
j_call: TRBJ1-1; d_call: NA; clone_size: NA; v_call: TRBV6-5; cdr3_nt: TGTGCCAGCAGTCCACAGGGAGACACTGAAGCTTTCTTT; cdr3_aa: CASSPQGDTEAFF
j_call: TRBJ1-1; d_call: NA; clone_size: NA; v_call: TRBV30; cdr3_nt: TGTGCCCTAAGGTGGGGTAGATACACTGAAGCTTTCTTT; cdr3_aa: CALRWGRYTEAFF
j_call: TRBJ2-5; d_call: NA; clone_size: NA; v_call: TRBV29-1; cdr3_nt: TGCAGCGTTGATCGGGGCAGTGGGTCAGAGACCCAGTACTTC; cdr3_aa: CSVDRGSGSETQYF
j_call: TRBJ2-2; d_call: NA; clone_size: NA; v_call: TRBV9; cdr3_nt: TGTGCCAGCAGCTCGTCCGGGGAGCTGTTTTTT; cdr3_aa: CASSSSGELFF
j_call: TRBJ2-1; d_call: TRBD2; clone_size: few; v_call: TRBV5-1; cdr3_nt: TGCGCCAGCAGCCTCCGTGGACTAGCGGGAGTTGGTGAGCAGTTCTTC; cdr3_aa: CASSLRGLAGVGEQFF
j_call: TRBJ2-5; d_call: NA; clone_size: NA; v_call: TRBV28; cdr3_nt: TGTGCCAGCAGTCCCTTTACAGGGAATCCAGAGACCCAGTACTTC; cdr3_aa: CASSPFTGNPETQYF
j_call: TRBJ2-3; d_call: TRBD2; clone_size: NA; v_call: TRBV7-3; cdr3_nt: TGTGCCAGCAGCTTAGTAGCGGGAGGAGGCACAGATACGCAGTATTTT; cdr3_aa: CASSLVAGGGTDTQYF